This T cell receptor beta chain came from a study of low-dose radiotherapy and immunotherapy resistance in tumors. Study details: Cohort 1 was given 0.5 Gy per fraction every 2 weeks, for 6.5 Gy total. Ipilimumab 1 mg/kg every six weeks, together with nivolumab 240 mg every two weeks, was given intravenously to patients. One day before radiation and immunotherapy, intravenous cyclophosphamide 200 mg/m2 was administered, with this repeated every two weeks. From cycle 1 day 1, patients took oral aspirin 300 mg every day for four cycles.

A roughly 20-cycle PCR with a constant-region primer and V-primer adapter amplified TCRs. TCRdb re-analysed the reads in MiXCR, keeping a single row per CDR3 protein. This sample has under 60,000 distinct CDR3 sequences; roughly 31% occur once, and the top ten carry approximately 8%. Sample time point: after trial treatment. Stated treatment: LDRT plus nivolumab, ipilimumab, low-dose cyclophosphamide and aspirin (RACIN trial). The CDR3 has 15 residues. Germline values: CDR1 MDHEN, CDR2 SYDVKM. Between the trimmed V and J ends, which lost 4 bases and 7 bases, there was a span of 20 bases. This clonotype was seen a few times. A read error is likely here: a far larger clone is one base away.

The sample was PBMCs, taken after low-dose radiotherapy plus immunotherapy. V and J are TRBV28 and TRBJ2-7; D call uncertain. The receptor comes from a male donor with rectosigmoid adenocarcinoma. This CDR3 is CASSSIELIHNEQYF. The DNA of the CDR3 is TGTGCCAGCAGTTCTATTGAGTTAATCCACAATGAGCAGTACTTC. Supplemented by reference TRBV28 and TRBJ2-7, the full variable domain reads DVKVTQSSRYLVKRTGEKVFLECVQDMDHENMFWYRQDPGLGLRLIYFSYDVKMKEKGDIPEGYSVSREKKERFSLILESASTNQTSMYLCASSSIELIHNEQYFGPGTRLTVT.